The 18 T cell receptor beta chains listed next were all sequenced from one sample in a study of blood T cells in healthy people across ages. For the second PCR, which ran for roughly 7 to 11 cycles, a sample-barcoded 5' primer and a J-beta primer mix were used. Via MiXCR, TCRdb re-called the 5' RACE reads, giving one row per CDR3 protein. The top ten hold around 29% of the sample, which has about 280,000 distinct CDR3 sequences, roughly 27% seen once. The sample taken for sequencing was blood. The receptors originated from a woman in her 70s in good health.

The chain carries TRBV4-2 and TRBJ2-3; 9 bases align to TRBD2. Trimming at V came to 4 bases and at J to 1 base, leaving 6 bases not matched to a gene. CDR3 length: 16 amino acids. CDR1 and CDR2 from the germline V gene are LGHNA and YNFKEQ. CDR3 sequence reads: CASSLQIAGGTDTQYF. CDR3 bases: TGTGCCAGCAGCCTACAAATAGCGGGGGGCACAGATACGCAGTATTTT.

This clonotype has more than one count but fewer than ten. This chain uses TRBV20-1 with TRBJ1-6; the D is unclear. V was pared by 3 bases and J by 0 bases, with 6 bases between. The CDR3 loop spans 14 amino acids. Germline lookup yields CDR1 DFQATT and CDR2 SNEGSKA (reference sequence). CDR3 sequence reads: CSASVSSYNSPLHF. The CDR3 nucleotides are TGCAGTGCTAGTGTTAGCTCCTATAATTCACCCCTCCACTTT.

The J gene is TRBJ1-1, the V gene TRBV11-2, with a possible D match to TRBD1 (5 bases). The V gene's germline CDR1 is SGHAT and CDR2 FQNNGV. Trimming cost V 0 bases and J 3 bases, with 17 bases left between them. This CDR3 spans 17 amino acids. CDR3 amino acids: CASSLDPGAGPDTEAFF. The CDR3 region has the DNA TGTGCCAGCAGCTTAGACCCCGGGGCCGGGCCGGACACTGAAGCTTTCTTT.

The CDR3 bases are TGCAGTGCTAGAGATGTTGGCGGGAGCACAGATACGCAGTATTTT. This sequence encodes CSARDVGGSTDTQYF. The chain recombines TRBV20-1 with TRBJ2-3; D is possibly TRBD2 (5 bases). The CDR3 runs to 15 residues. V was cut by 0 bases and J by 0 bases, with 10 bases left in between. Germline CDR1 is DFQATT and CDR2 is SNEGSKA (reference sequence).

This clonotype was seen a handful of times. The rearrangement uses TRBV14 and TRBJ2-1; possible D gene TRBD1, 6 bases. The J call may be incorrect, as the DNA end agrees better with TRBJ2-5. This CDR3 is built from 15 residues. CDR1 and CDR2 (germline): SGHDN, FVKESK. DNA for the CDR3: TGTGCCAGCAGCCAAGGGAAGGGGGTATGGGAGACCCAGTACTTC. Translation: CASSQGKGVWETQYF.

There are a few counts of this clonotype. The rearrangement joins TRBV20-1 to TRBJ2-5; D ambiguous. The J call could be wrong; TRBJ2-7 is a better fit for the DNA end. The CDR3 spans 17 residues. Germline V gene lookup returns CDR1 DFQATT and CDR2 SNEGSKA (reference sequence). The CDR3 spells CSARDRSNRASFYEQYF. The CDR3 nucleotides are TGCAGTGCTAGAGATCGGAGTAACCGGGCCTCATTCTACGAGCAGTACTTC.

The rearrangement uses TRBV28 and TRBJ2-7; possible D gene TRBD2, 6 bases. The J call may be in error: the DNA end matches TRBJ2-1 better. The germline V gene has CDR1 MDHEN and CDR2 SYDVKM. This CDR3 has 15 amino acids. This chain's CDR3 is CASSLAAGQYNEQFF. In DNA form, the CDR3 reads TGTGCCAGCAGTTTGGCAGCGGGCCAATACAATGAGCAGTTCTTC.

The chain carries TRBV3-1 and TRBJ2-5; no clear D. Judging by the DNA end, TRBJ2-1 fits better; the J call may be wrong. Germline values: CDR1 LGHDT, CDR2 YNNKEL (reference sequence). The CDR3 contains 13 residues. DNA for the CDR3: TGTGCCAGCAGCCAAGACCTGAGGAATCAGCAGTTCTTC. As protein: CASSQDLRNQQFF.

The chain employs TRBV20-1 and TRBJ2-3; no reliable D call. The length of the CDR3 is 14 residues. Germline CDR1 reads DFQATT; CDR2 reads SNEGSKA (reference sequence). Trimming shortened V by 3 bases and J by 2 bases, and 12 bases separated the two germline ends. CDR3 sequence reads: CSASGRYDTDTQYF. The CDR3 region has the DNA TGCAGTGCTAGCGGCCGCTATGACACAGATACGCAGTATTTT.

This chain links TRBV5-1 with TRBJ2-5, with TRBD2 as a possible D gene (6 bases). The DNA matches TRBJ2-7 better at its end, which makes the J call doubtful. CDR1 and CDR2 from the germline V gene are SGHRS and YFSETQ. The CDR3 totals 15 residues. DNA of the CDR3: TGCGCCAGCAGCAGTAGCGGATTCAGCTCCTACGAGCAGTACTTC. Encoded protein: CASSSSGFSSYEQYF.

The CDR3 DNA sequence: TGCGCCAGCAGCCAACTGACTAGCGGGACTTACAATGAGCAGTTCTTC. Protein sequence: CASSQLTSGTYNEQFF. The rearrangement uses TRBV4-3 and TRBJ2-1, with 11 bases fitting TRBD2. The CDR3 contains 16 residues. Losses at the gene ends were 2 bases for V and 4 bases for J; bases not matched to a gene: 4. Looked up from germline, CDR1 is LGHNA and CDR2 is YSLEER.

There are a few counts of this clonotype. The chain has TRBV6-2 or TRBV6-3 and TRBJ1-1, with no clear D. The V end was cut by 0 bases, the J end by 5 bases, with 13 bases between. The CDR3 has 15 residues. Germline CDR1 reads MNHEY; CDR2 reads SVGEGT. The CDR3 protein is CASSYSSHRGTEAFF. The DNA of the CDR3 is TGTGCCAGCAGTTACTCCTCGCACAGAGGGACTGAAGCTTTCTTT.

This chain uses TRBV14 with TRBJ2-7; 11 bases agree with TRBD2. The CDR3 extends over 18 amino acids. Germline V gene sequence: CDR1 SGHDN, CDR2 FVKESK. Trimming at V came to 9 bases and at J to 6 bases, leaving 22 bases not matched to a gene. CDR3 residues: CARDLSGRAAVELLEQYF. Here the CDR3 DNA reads TGTGCCAGGGATCTTAGCGGGAGGGCCGCGGTAGAACTCCTCGAGCAGTACTTC.

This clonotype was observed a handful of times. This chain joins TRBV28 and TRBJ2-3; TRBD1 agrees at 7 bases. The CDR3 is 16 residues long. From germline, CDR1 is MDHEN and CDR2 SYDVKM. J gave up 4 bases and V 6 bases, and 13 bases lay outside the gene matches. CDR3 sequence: CASSSQAGGSPDTQYF. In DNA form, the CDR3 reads TGTGCCAGCAGCTCTCAAGCAGGGGGTAGCCCAGATACGCAGTATTTT. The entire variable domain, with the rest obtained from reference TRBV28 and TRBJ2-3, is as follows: DVKVTQSSRYLVKRTGEKVFLECVQDMDHENMFWYRQDPGLGLRLIYFSYDVKMKEKGDIPEGYSVSREKKERFSLILESASTNQTSMYLCASSSQAGGSPDTQYFGPGTRLTVL.

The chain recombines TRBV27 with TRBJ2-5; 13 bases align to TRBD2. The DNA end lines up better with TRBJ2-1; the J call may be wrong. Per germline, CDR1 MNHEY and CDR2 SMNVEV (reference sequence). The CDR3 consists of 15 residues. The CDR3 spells CASSPTSGRAVEQFF. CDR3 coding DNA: TGTGCCAGCAGTCCCACTAGCGGGAGGGCCGTTGAGCAGTTCTTC.

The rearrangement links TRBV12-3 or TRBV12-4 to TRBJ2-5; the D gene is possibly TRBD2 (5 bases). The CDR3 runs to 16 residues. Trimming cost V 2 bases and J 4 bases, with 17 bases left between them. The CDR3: CASSLSGLASGETQYF. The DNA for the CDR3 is TGTGCCAGCAGTTTATCCGGACTGGCTTCGGGAGAGACCCAGTACTTC.

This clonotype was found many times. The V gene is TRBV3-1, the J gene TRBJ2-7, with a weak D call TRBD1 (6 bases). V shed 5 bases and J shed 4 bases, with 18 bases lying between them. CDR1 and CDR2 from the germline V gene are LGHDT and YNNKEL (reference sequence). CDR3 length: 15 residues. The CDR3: CASSKFSTGSYEQYF. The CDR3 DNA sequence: TGTGCCAGCAGCAAATTCTCGACAGGTTCTTACGAGCAGTACTTC.

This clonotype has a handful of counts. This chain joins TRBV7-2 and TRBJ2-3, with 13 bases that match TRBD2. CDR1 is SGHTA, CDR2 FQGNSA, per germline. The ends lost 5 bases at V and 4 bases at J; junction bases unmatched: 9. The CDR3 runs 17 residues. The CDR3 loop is CASSPMRGLAGSDTQYF. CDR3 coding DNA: TGTGCCAGCAGCCCAATGAGGGGACTAGCGGGATCAGATACGCAGTATTTT.